The sequence of this TCR beta chain was determined in a study of cytomegalovirus exposure and HLA in healthy donors. Notes on the study in general: Confirmation in vitro established that three CMV-associated chains were specific for CMV antigens. The listing of 150 or so TCR beta chains classed them as cytomegalovirus-associated.

The germline CDR1 and CDR2 sequences are SEHNR and FQNEAQ (reference sequence). V dropped 1 base and J dropped 3 bases, with 13 bases sitting between them. The CDR3 sequence is 15 residues long. Of note for this clone: Its antigen is unidentified.

Measured with immunoSEQ multiplex PCR; TCRdb has only the in-frame clones, and not every one. There are 90,000 to 120,000 clones in the sample; 70% to 85% occur only once, and approximately 3% lies in the top ten. Sequencing was performed on PBMCs. The chain links TRBV7-9 to TRBJ2-7; D perhaps matches TRBD1 (6 bases). The TCR sequence derives from a young woman in good health and CMV-seronegative. In DNA form, the CDR3 reads TGTGCCAGCAGCTTAGAGCCGACAGGCAGCTACGAGCAGTACTTC. Its protein is CASSLEPTGSYEQYF.